Listed below are T cell receptor beta chains from one sample, sequenced in a study of OX40 agonist ivuxolimab in advanced cancers. Repertoires were generated with immunoSEQ multiplex PCR, while TCRdb's copy carries only in-frame clones and drops some. The top ten clones hold just over 20% of a sample with about 42,000 clones, more than 70% of them seen once. The sequencing used CD4+ or CD8+ T cells sorted from blood, collected in a trial of the OX40 agonist ivuxolimab. These receptors came from an adult with an advanced solid tumor such as melanoma, head and neck, liver or kidney cancer. Both conserved end residues are part of each CDR3. The D gene is left open where the match is weak. Clone size, where shown, is once, few, many, or a class for clones that have expanded.

D,V,J,size,DNA,CDR3
.,TRBV11-2,TRBJ2-5,.,TGTGCCAGCAGCTCCTTTAGGGGGGGGAACCAAGAGACCCAGTACTTC,CASSSFRGGNQETQYF
.,TRBV5-6,TRBJ1-1,.,TGTGCCAGCAGCTTGGCCCCAGACACTGAAGCTTTCTTT,CASSLAPDTEAFF
.,TRBV4-2,TRBJ2-7,.,TGTGCCAGCAGCCAAGTTGGTGCGGCCTACGAGCAGTACTTC,CASSQVGAAYEQYF
.,TRBV9,TRBJ2-2,few,TGTGCCAGCAGCGTAGAGTTAGCCACCGGGGAGCTGTTTTTT,CASSVELATGELFF
.,TRBV4-3,TRBJ2-3,.,TGCGCCAGCAGCCCACGCAGGGTGCCAGATACGCAGTATTTT,CASSPRRVPDTQYF
.,TRBV9,TRBJ2-3,.,TGTGCCAGCACCTCTGGGACTGATACGCAGTATTTT,CASTSGTDTQYF
.,TRBV6-1,TRBJ2-5,.,TGTGCCAGCGGAAGGACCCCGTCCCAAGAGACCCAGTACTTC,CASGRTPSQETQYF
.,TRBV9,TRBJ1-3,.,TGTGCCAGCAGCGTAGTGGGGGCCTCCTCTGGAAACACCATATATTTT,CASSVVGASSGNTIYF
TRBD2,TRBV6-1,TRBJ2-5,few,TGTGCCAGCAGTGAACGTATAGTCGCGCGGGGGCAAGAGACCCAGTACTTC,CASSERIVARGQETQYF
.,TRBV9,TRBJ1-1,few,TGTGCCAGCAGCGTCTACGGGAACACTGAAGCTTTCTTT,CASSVYGNTEAFF
.,TRBV6-1,TRBJ1-2,.,TGTGCCAGCAGTATGTGGGCGAATGGCTACACCTTC,CASSMWANGYTF
.,TRBV5-1,TRBJ1-6,.,TGCGCCAGCAGCCGCCGAGAGGCTGGGAATTCACCCCTCCACTTT,CASSRREAGNSPLHF
TRBD2,TRBV10-1,TRBJ2-1,.,TGCGCCAGCAGTGTAGCGGGGGAGGGCGATGAGCAGTTCTTC,CASSVAGEGDEQFF
.,TRBV19,TRBJ1-2,.,TGTGCCGTAGAAGGGTCCTTTAGCCATGGCTACACCTTC,CAVEGSFSHGYTF
TRBD1,TRBV4-1,TRBJ1-4,.,TGCGCCAGCAGCATGCAGGGGGCTGGGGAAAAACTGTTTTTT,CASSMQGAGEKLFF
.,TRBV7-2,TRBJ2-3,.,TGTGCCAGCAGCTATGGGGTCGGGGGCACAGATACGCAGTATTTT,CASSYGVGGTDTQYF
TRBD1,TRBV2,TRBJ2-5,.,TGTGCCAGCAGTGAATACAGGGGAGTAGAGACCCAGTACTTC,CASSEYRGVETQYF
.,TRBV19,TRBJ2-3,.,TGTGCCAGTAGTATAACCCCCTCCCTCACAGATACGCAGTATTTT,CASSITPSLTDTQYF
TRBD2,TRBV4-3,TRBJ2-1,once,TGCGCCAGCAGCCAAGAGCGGGGGGCAGCCTACAATGAGCAGTTCTTC,CASSQERGAAYNEQFF
TRBD2,TRBV19,TRBJ2-1,.,TGTGCCAGTAGTACGGGACTAGCGGGGGGGCCGGTCGATGAGCAGTTCTTC,CASSTGLAGGPVDEQFF
.,TRBV5-6,TRBJ1-1,.,TGTGCCAGCAGGGGATTGAGCACTGAAGCTTTCTTT,CASRGLSTEAFF
.,TRBV19,TRBJ1-4,.,TGTGCCAGTAGTTACGGCGCCACTGCAACTAATGAAAAACTGTTTTTT,CASSYGATATNEKLFF
.,TRBV4-3,TRBJ1-2,.,TGCGCCAGCAGCCAAGAGGTTCATGGGAATTCTAACTATGGCTACACCTTC,CASSQEVHGNSNYGYTF
.,TRBV9,TRBJ1-1,.,TGTGCCAGCAGTCAGTCCGGGACACCGAACACTGAAGCTTTCTTT,CASSQSGTPNTEAFF
TRBD1,TRBV29-1,TRBJ1-2,.,TGCAGCATAGCACAGGGGGCTAACTATGGCTACACCTTC,CSIAQGANYGYTF
TRBD1,TRBV4-1,TRBJ1-2,few,TGCGCCAGCAGCCCCCACGGACAGGCCCAAGCTAACTATGGCTACACCTTC,CASSPHGQAQANYGYTF
.,TRBV7-9,TRBJ2-7,.,TGTGCCAGCAGCTTAGACCCCTACGAGCAGTACTTC,CASSLDPYEQYF
.,TRBV6-5,TRBJ1-6,.,TGTGCCAGCAGTTACAAGGATAATTCACCCCTCCACTTT,CASSYKDNSPLHF
.,TRBV19,TRBJ2-1,.,TGTGCCAGTAGTACCGCGATAGGCTCCTACAATGAGCAGTTCTTC,CASSTAIGSYNEQFF
TRBD1,TRBV28,TRBJ2-3,.,TGTGCCAGCAGCCTACTGGAGGTGGGACAGGGGTTCCCAGATACGCAGTATTTT,CASSLLEVGQGFPDTQYF
.,TRBV27,TRBJ1-3,.,TGTGCCAGCAGTTCACAGGTTTCCGGAAACACCATATATTTT,CASSSQVSGNTIYF
.,TRBV27,TRBJ1-1,once,TGTGCCAGCAGTTTTGGGACGGAGAACACTGAAGCTTTCTTT,CASSFGTENTEAFF
TRBD2,TRBV5-1,TRBJ2-1,.,TGCGCCAGCAGCCCGACTAGCGGGGGGTACTACAATGAGCAGTTCTTC,CASSPTSGGYYNEQFF
.,TRBV29-1,TRBJ1-2,.,TGCAGCGGCGGACCCGCTCAACTTAACTATGGCTACACCTTC,CSGGPAQLNYGYTF
TRBD1,TRBV5-4,TRBJ2-5,once,TGTGCCAGCAGCTCGAAGGACAGGGACGAGACCCAGTACTTC,CASSSKDRDETQYF
.,TRBV6-5,TRBJ1-1,.,TGTGCCAGCACTAGCGGACCTGAAGCTTTCTTT,CASTSGPEAFF
.,TRBV7-9,TRBJ1-1,.,TGTGCCAGCAGCCCTAAGGCGAACACTGAAGCTTTCTTT,CASSPKANTEAFF
.,TRBV27,TRBJ1-1,.,TGTGCCAGCAGTTTAGGGTCCGGGGTAACCACTGAAGCTTTCTTT,CASSLGSGVTTEAFF
TRBD1,TRBV29-1,TRBJ1-1,few,TGCAGCGTTGCAGTCAGGGGGGCCCCTGAAGCTTTCTTT,CSVAVRGAPEAFF
.,TRBV6-5,TRBJ1-1,.,TGTGCCAGCAGATTATATGGACAGTCGAACACTGAAGCTTTCTTT,CASRLYGQSNTEAFF
.,TRBV19,TRBJ2-3,once,TGTGCTAGTACCGAAAGGCCTTTCACAGATACGCAGTATTTT,CASTERPFTDTQYF
TRBD1,TRBV5-1,TRBJ2-7,.,TGCGCCAGCAGCTTGGGACAGGGGGCTAATCCCTACGAGCAGTACTTC,CASSLGQGANPYEQYF
TRBD2,TRBV9,TRBJ2-4,.,TGTGCCAGCAGCGCGAAACCGGGACTAGCGGCGGAAAACATTCAGTACTTC,CASSAKPGLAAENIQYF
.,TRBV28,TRBJ1-2,.,TGTGCCAGCAGTTTAAACAGTAACTATGGCTACACCTTC,CASSLNSNYGYTF
.,TRBV5-6,TRBJ2-5,.,TGTGCCAGCAGCTTCGGCGGCCAAGAGACCCAGTACTTC,CASSFGGQETQYF
.,TRBV5-6,TRBJ2-3,.,TGTGCCAGCAGCTTGGCGTGGGGTGCAGATACGCAGTATTTT,CASSLAWGADTQYF
TRBD1,TRBV7-9,TRBJ1-1,.,TGTGCCAGCAGTCAAGACAGGGAAAACACTGAAGCTTTCTTT,CASSQDRENTEAFF
.,TRBV4-2,TRBJ1-1,.,TGTGCCAGCAGCCAAGCCCGTAACACTGAAGCTTTCTTT,CASSQARNTEAFF
TRBD2,TRBV11-1,TRBJ2-1,once,TGTGCCAGCAGCTTGTCCCCAAGCGGGGGAGCGTACAATGAGCAGTTCTTC,CASSLSPSGGAYNEQFF
.,TRBV2,TRBJ1-1,.,TGTGCCAGCAGTGAAAAGGGGGAAAACACTGAAGCTTTCTTT,CASSEKGENTEAFF
.,TRBV27,TRBJ1-1,.,TGTGCCAGCAGCCCTGGGGGCACTGAAGCTTTCTTT,CASSPGGTEAFF
.,TRBV4-3,TRBJ2-1,.,TGCGCCAGCAGCCAAGACAGGGCAAATGAGCAGTTCTTC,CASSQDRANEQFF
TRBD2,TRBV4-3,TRBJ2-5,.,TGCGCCAGCAGCCAAGATGCGGGAGGGGAAAAGACCCAGTACTTC,CASSQDAGGEKTQYF
.,TRBV5-4,TRBJ2-1,.,TGTGCCAGCAGCCCACGGGCGTACAATGAGCAGTTCTTC,CASSPRAYNEQFF
TRBD1,TRBV7-9,TRBJ2-4,.,TGTGCCAGCAGCGGACAGGGTTTAGCCAAAAACATTCAGTACTTC,CASSGQGLAKNIQYF
TRBD1,TRBV9,TRBJ2-3,.,TGTGCCAGCAGCGTAGGGGGACAGGTCGGTACAGATACGCAGTATTTT,CASSVGGQVGTDTQYF
.,TRBV9,TRBJ1-5,.,TGTGCCAGCAGCGACGGGGATAGCAATCAGCCCCAGCATTTT,CASSDGDSNQPQHF
.,TRBV9,TRBJ2-1,.,TGTGCCAGCAGCTTAGACACGGACTACAATGAGCAGTTCTTC,CASSLDTDYNEQFF
.,TRBV4-2,TRBJ2-1,.,TGTGCCAGCAGCCAAGGTCAGGTATCTTACAATGAGCAGTTCTTC,CASSQGQVSYNEQFF